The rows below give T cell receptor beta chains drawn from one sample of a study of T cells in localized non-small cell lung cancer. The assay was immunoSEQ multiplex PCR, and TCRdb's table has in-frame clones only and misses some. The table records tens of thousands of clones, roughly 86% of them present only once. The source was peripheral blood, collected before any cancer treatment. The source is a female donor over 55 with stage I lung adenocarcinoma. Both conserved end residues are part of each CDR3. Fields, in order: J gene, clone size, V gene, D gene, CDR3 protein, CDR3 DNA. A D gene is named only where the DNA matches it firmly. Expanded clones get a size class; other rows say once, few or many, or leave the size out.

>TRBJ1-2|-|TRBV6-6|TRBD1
CASSPTGINYGYTF
TGTGCCAGCAGTCCGACAGGGATCAACTATGGCTACACCTTC
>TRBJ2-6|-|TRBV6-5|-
CASKEGRAGANVLTF
TGTGCCAGCAAGGAGGGTCGGGCTGGGGCCAACGTCCTGACTTTC
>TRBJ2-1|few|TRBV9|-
CASSVAGWRNEQFF
TGTGCCAGCAGCGTAGCGGGGTGGAGGAATGAGCAGTTCTTC
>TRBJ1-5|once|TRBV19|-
CASHNNPGHMEEAQHF
TGTGCCAGCCATAATAATCCGGGACACATGGAGGAGGCCCAGCATTTT
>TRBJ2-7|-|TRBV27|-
CASSLKEGYEQYF
TGTGCCAGCAGTTTAAAGGAGGGCTACGAGCAGTACTTC
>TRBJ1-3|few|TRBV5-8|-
CASSWQGISGNTIYF
TGTGCCAGCAGCTGGCAGGGAATCTCTGGAAACACCATATATTTT
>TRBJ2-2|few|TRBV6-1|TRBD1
CASSPGQTNTGELFF
TGTGCCAGCAGCCCGGGACAGACGAACACCGGGGAGCTGTTTTTT
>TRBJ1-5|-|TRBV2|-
CASSVGGYQPQHF
TGTGCCAGCAGTGTAGGGGGTTATCAGCCCCAGCATTTT
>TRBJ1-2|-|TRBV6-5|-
CASSYSITGWDGYTF
TGTGCCAGCAGTTACTCAATCACCGGTTGGGATGGCTACACCTTC
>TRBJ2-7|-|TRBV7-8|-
CASSLDQLLSYEQYF
TGTGCCAGCAGCTTAGATCAGCTTCTCTCCTACGAGCAGTACTTC
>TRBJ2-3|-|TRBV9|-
CASSVWDTDTQYF
TGTGCCAGCAGCGTGTGGGACACAGATACGCAGTATTTT
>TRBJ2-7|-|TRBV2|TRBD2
CASIGERGSGEQYF
TGTGCCAGCATCGGGGAGCGGGGCTCGGGAGAGCAGTACTTC
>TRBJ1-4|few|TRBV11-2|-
CASSGKGGPNEKLFF
TGTGCCAGCAGCGGCAAAGGAGGGCCTAATGAAAAACTGTTTTTT